This T cell receptor beta chain appears in the sequencing data of a study of blood T cell repertoires in COVID-19. Study background: Sites in the United States, Italy and Spain provided acute and convalescent COVID-19 samples. PBMCs, B-cell-depleted T cells, or T cells were the source of the cDNA or gDNA that made up the material.

Germline V gene lookup returns CDR1 LGHDT and CDR2 YNNKEL (reference sequence). CDR3 length: 15 amino acids. V was clipped by 3 bases and J by 8 bases, with 19 bases between them. Original analysis: By means of reference gene primer amplification, nucleated cell counts were estimated. TCRdb keeps only in-frame clones here, not all; method: immunoSEQ multiplex PCR. V and J calls plus clone size are reproduced from that table; the DNA served to infer D and trimming. The sample yields roughly 120,000 clones, 87% seen once. This sequence originates from a human donor in a cohort sampled during active COVID-19. The V and J genes are TRBV3-1 (or the pseudogene TRBV3-2) and TRBJ1-2; D not resolved. The specimen sequenced was peripheral blood. CDR3 amino acids: CASSQLRSAEGGYTF. CDR3 DNA sequence: TGTGCCAGCAGCCAGCTACGCTCCGCAGAGGGAGGCTACACCTTC.